This T cell receptor beta chain was captured by sequencing in a study of T cell repertoires in cytomegalovirus infection. The wider study: Carrying CMV and the relevant HLA type showed in public TCR beta signatures. Whole-study findings and limits: The ex vivo response was dominated by HLA-C-restricted CMV-specific TCR beta clonotypes.

TCRdb re-called the reads through MiXCR, storing one row per CDR3 protein. The sample records approximately 220,000 distinct CDR3 sequences, about 38% being singletons. This clonotype was seen only once. Its antigen is undetermined. Germline V gene sequence: CDR1 MNHGY, CDR2 SAAAGT. The CDR3 covers 14 residues. V lost 2 bases to trimming and J lost 6 bases, with 13 bases between them. The sequence was collected from a human donor in good health (CMV status not recorded). Some clones in this sample may be carry-over from other donors' samples. The V gene is TRBV6-8, the J gene TRBJ1-1; weak D call: TRBD1 (5 bases). The input for sequencing was CD8+ T cells from cultured PBMCs, taken from culture after CMV antigen stimulation. CDR3 region: CASSYGQGSAEAFF. The CDR3 DNA follows: TGTGCCAGCAGTTACGGGCAGGGAAGTGCTGAAGCTTTCTTT.